The 5 T cell receptor beta chains listed next were all sequenced from one sample in a study of CD8 T cells in Susac syndrome. An input of about 0.45 to 1 ug of RNA was subjected to reverse transcription using random hexamers. Each CDR3 protein gets one entry after TCRdb re-called the immunoSEQ multiplex PCR reads with MiXCR. This table holds around 280,000 distinct CDR3 sequences, about 85% found once. The sample comprised CD8+ T cells from PBMCs. These receptors were taken from a human donor with multiple sclerosis.

This clonotype came up once. The chain has TRBV15 and TRBJ2-3; tentative D call: TRBD2 (6 bases). The CDR3 is 14 amino acids. The V and J ends lost 1 base and 3 bases respectively, with 8 bases between them. Germline values: CDR1 LNHNV, CDR2 YYDKDF (reference sequence). The CDR3 sequence is CATSRARETDTQYF. CDR3 DNA: TGTGCCACCAGCAGAGCACGGGAGACAGATACGCAGTATTTT.

The rearrangement links TRBV10-3 to TRBJ2-3; D remains ambiguous. The CDR3 extends over 14 amino acids. V was clipped by 4 bases and J by 1 base, with 9 bases between them. Germline V CDR1 and CDR2: ENHRY, SYGVKD. The CDR3 is CAISAVTGTDTQYF. The CDR3 nucleotides read TGTGCCATCAGTGCCGTGACGGGCACAGATACGCAGTATTTT.

The CDR3 DNA reads as TGTGCCAGCAGCCCGCGGACAGGGCTGGTGTACATTCAGTACTTC. The encoded protein is CASSPRTGLVYIQYF. The J gene is TRBJ2-4, the V gene TRBV7-9, with 8 bases identical to TRBD1. The CDR3 runs to 15 residues. After removal of 5 bases from V and 8 bases from J, the junction contained 11 bases not matched to a gene. Germline lookup yields CDR1 SEHNR and CDR2 FQNEAQ (reference sequence). Using reference TRBV7-9 and TRBJ2-4 for the parts outside the CDR3, the full variable domain is DTGVSQNPRHKITKRGQNVTFRCDPISEHNRLYWYRQTLGQGPEFLTYFQNEAQLEKSRLLSDRFSAERPKGSFSTLEIQRTEQGDSAMYLCASSPRTGLVYIQYFGAGTRLSVL.

V is TRBV29-1 and J is TRBJ1-2; 7 bases line up with TRBD1. The V gene's germline CDR1 is SQVTM and CDR2 ANQGSEA. Unmatched junction bases numbered 8, after V lost 4 bases and J lost 3 bases. The CDR3 runs to 14 residues. The CDR3 spells CSVVSGQGDYGYTF. The CDR3 nucleotides read TGCAGCGTTGTGTCCGGGCAGGGGGACTATGGCTACACCTTC.

In this sample, this clonotype turned up a few times. The rearrangement uses TRBV7-9 and TRBJ1-1, with a tentative D call TRBD1 (5 bases). Trimming removed 9 bases at V and 6 bases at J, with 8 bases between. CDR1 is SEHNR, CDR2 FQNEAQ, per germline (reference sequence). There are 10 residues in the CDR3. The CDR3 nucleotides are TGTGCCAGTGGGGCAGCTGAAGCTTTCTTT. The encoded protein is CASGAAEAFF.